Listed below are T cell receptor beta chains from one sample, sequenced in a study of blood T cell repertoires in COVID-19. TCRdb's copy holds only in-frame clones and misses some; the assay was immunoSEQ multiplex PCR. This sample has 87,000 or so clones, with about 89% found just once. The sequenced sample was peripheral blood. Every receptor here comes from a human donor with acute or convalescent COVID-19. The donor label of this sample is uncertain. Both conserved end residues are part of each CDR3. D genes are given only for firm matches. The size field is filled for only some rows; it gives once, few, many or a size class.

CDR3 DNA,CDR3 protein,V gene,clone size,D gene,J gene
TGCGCCAGCAGCTTGGAAGGACAGGGGAATGAAAAACTGTTTTTT,CASSLEGQGNEKLFF,TRBV5-1,-,TRBD1,TRBJ1-4
TGCGCCAGCAGTGAGGGCAGGAGCCAGGGGGCCCAGCATTTT,CASSEGRSQGAQHF,TRBV10-2,-,TRBD1,TRBJ1-5
TGTGCCTGTAACAGGCGGGGTGGCACAGATACGCAGTATTTT,CACNRRGGTDTQYF,TRBV30,-,-,TRBJ2-3
TGCGCCAGCAGCTTGGGGTCGGGGTTCTCCTACGAGCAGTACTTC,CASSLGSGFSYEQYF,TRBV5-1,few,-,TRBJ2-7
TGCGCCAGCAGCTTACCCGGGGGGGCGGTTGAGACCCAGTACTTC,CASSLPGGAVETQYF,TRBV5-1,-,TRBD2,TRBJ2-5
TGTGCCAGCAGCCAAGATATCAATAGCAGGGGACGAAACACCATATATTTT,CASSQDINSRGRNTIYF,TRBV14,-,-,TRBJ1-3
TGTGCCTGGAGGCCCCGCAGTCACACCGGGGAGCTGTTTTTT,CAWRPRSHTGELFF,TRBV30,-,-,TRBJ2-2
TGTGCCAGCAGCCGGGGAGAGTGGCGCACAGATACGCAGTATTTT,CASSRGEWRTDTQYF,TRBV14,-,-,TRBJ2-3
TGTGCCAGCACCCAACCAACTAGCGGGGCTTTCAATGAGCAGTTCTTC,CASTQPTSGAFNEQFF,TRBV28,-,TRBD2,TRBJ2-1
TGTGCCAGCAGTTATTCCCCAGGGGGGACTGAAGCTTTCTTT,CASSYSPGGTEAFF,TRBV6-5,-,TRBD1,TRBJ1-1
TGTGCCAGCAGCTCCGGGACTAGCGGGGGGGCGAACACCGGGGAGCTGTTTTTT,CASSSGTSGGANTGELFF,TRBV9,-,TRBD2,TRBJ2-2
TGTGCCAGCAGCTTAGTATCGGCAGGGGGAATGGACTACACCTTC,CASSLVSAGGMDYTF,TRBV7-9,-,TRBD1,TRBJ1-2
TGTGCCAGCAGTGGACAGGGCCTTAATGAAAAACTGTTTTTT,CASSGQGLNEKLFF,TRBV6-2/TRBV6-3,-,TRBD1,TRBJ1-4
TGCGCCAGCAGCATTTTACCAACAGGAGACGGGTCACCCCTCCACTTT,CASSILPTGDGSPLHF,TRBV5-1,once,-,TRBJ1-6
TGTGCCAGCAGCTTGCCGGTATTAGAGACCCAGTACTTC,CASSLPVLETQYF,TRBV7-9,-,-,TRBJ2-5
TGTGCCAGCAGCCAAGAACCCAGATACGAGCAGTACTTC,CASSQEPRYEQYF,TRBV3-1/TRBV3-2,-,-,TRBJ2-7
TGTGCCAGCAGCTTTAGGCGGGGGTACAATGAGCAGTTCTTC,CASSFRRGYNEQFF,TRBV5-4,-,TRBD2,TRBJ2-1
TGTGCCAGCATCGAAGGGGCAGGGATGAACACTGAAGCTTTCTTT,CASIEGAGMNTEAFF,TRBV11-3,-,-,TRBJ1-1
TGTGCCAGCAGGGGGCAGGACAGGGGGGCCACTGAAGCTTTCTTT,CASRGQDRGATEAFF,TRBV28,-,TRBD1,TRBJ1-1
TGTGCCAGCAGACCTGCAGGGGGCGGGAATCAGCCCCAGCATTTT,CASRPAGGGNQPQHF,TRBV6-5,-,TRBD1,TRBJ1-5
TGTGCCAGCAGCTTAGACCAGGGGAGTCTTGAAAAACTGTTTTTT,CASSLDQGSLEKLFF,TRBV11-2,-,-,TRBJ1-4
TGTGCCAGCAGCTACTATATGGGACAGGCTGCTGGAAACACCATATATTTT,CASSYYMGQAAGNTIYF,TRBV7-9,few,TRBD1,TRBJ1-3
TGTGCCAGCGGGGGCGGGAGGGGGAGCAATCAGCCCCAGCATTTT,CASGGGRGSNQPQHF,TRBV2,few,-,TRBJ1-5